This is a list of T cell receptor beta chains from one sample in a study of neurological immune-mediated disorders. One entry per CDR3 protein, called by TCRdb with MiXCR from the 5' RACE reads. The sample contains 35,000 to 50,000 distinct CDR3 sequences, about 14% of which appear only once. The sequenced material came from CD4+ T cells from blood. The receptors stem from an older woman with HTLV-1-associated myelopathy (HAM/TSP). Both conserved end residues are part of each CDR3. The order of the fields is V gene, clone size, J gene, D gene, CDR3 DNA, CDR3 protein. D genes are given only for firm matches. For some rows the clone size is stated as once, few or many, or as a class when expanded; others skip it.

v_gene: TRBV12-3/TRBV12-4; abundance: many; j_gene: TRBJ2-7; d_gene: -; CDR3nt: TGTGCCAGCAGCCCCACAACCACCTACGAGCAGTACTTC; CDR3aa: CASSPTTTYEQYF
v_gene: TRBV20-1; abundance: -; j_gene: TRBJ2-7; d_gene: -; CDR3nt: TGCAGTGCTAGGATGGCTAGCGCTGACTACGAGCAGTACTTC; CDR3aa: CSARMASADYEQYF
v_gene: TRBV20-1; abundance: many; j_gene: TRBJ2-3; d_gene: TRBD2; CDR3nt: TGCAGTGCTAGAGATCGGACTAGCGGGGTACTTCATACGCAGTATTTT; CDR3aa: CSARDRTSGVLHTQYF
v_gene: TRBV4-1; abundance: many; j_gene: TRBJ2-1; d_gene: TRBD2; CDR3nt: TGCGCCAGCAGCCAAGTTTCTAGCGGGGGGGCCTATGAGCAGTTCTTC; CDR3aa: CASSQVSSGGAYEQFF
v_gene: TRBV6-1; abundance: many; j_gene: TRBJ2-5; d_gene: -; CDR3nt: TGTGCCAGCAGTGAAGGGGCCCTGGAGACCCAGTACTTC; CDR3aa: CASSEGALETQYF
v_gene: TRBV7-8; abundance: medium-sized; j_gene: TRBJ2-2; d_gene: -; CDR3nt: TGTGCCAGCAGCCCCCTAGTTGGGGAGCTGTTTTTT; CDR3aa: CASSPLVGELFF
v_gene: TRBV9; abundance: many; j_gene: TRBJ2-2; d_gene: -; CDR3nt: TGTGCCAGCAGCGTAGTCGCTATCGCGTCGACCGGGGAGCTGTTTTTT; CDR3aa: CASSVVAIASTGELFF
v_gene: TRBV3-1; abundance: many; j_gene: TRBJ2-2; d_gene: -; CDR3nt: TGTGCCAGCAGCCAAGGTTTACGGCGGGGTACCGGGGAGCTGTTTTTT; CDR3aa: CASSQGLRRGTGELFF
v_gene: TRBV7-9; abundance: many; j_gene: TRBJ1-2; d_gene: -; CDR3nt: TGTGCCAGCAGCACTCACGCGACCGATTATGGCTACACCTTC; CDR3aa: CASSTHATDYGYTF
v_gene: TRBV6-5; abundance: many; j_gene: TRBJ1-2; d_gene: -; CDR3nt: TGTGCCAGCAGTTACTCGGGGAAGGACTATGGCTACACCTTC; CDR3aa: CASSYSGKDYGYTF
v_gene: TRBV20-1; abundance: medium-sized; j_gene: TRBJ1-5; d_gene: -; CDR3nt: TGCAGTGCTAGATACCAGGGAAGCAATCAGCCCCAGCATTTT; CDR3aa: CSARYQGSNQPQHF
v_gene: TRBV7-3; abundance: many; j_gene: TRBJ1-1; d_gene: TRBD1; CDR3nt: TGTGCCAGCAGCTTTGACAGGGGTGGGGTAGCTTTCTTT; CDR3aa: CASSFDRGGVAFF
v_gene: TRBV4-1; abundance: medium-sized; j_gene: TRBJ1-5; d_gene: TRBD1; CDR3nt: TGCGCCAGCAGCCAAAGTGACAGGGGGTATCAGCCCCAGCATTTT; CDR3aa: CASSQSDRGYQPQHF
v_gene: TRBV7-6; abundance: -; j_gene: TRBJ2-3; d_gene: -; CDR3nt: -; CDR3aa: CASSFYICSAVSSGGRADTQYF
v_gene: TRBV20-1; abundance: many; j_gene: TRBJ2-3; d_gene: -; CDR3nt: TGCAGTGCTAGACTCGGCGGGAACACAGATACGCAGTATTTT; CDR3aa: CSARLGGNTDTQYF
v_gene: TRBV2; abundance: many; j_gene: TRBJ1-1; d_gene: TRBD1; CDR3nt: TGTGCCAGCAGTGAACACAGGGGGCTTGGCACTGAAGCTTTCTTT; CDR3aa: CASSEHRGLGTEAFF
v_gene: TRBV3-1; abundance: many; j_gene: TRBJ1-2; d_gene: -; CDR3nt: TGTGCCAGCAGCCAGGGCCGTTATGGCTACACCTTC; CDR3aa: CASSQGRYGYTF
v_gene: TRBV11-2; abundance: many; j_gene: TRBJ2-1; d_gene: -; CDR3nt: TGTGCCAGCAGCTTAGACCAAGCTTACAATGAGCAGTTCTTC; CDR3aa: CASSLDQAYNEQFF
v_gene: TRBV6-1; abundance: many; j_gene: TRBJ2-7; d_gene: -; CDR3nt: TGTGCCAGCAGTGAAGACCCGGTACAGACCTACGAGCAGTACTTC; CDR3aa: CASSEDPVQTYEQYF
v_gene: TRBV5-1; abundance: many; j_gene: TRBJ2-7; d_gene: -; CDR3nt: TGCGCCAGCAGCCAGAGGGCCAGCTCCTACGAGCAGTACTTC; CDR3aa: CASSQRASSYEQYF
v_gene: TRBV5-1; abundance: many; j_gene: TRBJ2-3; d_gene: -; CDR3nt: TGCGCCAGCAGCTTGGCCCTTAGCTCGGGAGGCACAGATACGCAGTATTTT; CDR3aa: CASSLALSSGGTDTQYF
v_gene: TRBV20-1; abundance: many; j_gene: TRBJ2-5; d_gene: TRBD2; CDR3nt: TGCAGTGCTAGGGCGACGCGGGGGGCACTTCAAGAGACCCAGTACTTC; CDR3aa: CSARATRGALQETQYF
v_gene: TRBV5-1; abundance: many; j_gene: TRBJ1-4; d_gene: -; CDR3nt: TGCGCCAGCAGCTTGGGGCTGGAGAATGAAAAACTGTTTTTT; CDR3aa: CASSLGLENEKLFF
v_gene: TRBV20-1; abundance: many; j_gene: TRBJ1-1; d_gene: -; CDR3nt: TGCAGTGCCCCAAGGGACGGATCGAACACTGAAGCTTTCTTT; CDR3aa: CSAPRDGSNTEAFF
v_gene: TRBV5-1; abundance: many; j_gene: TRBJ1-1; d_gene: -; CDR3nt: TGCGCCAGCAGCTTGGAAGCCATGAACACTGAAGCTTTCTTT; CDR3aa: CASSLEAMNTEAFF
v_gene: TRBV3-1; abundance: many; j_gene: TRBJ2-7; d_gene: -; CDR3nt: TGTGCCAGCAGCCAAGATTGGGGCGGGGGCTATCTGTACGAGCAGTACTTC; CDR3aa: CASSQDWGGGYLYEQYF
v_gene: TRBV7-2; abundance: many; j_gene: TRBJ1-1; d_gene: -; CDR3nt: TGTGCCAGCAGCTTAGATTGGGCTGAAGCTTTCTTT; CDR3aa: CASSLDWAEAFF
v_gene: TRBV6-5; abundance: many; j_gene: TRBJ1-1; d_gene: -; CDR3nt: TGTGCCAGCGGAAGGGGGGGCCAGATCACTGAAGCTTTCTTT; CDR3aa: CASGRGGQITEAFF
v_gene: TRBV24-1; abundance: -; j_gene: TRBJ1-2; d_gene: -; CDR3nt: TGTGCCACCAGTGACTCGGATGGCTACACCTTC; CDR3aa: CATSDSDGYTF
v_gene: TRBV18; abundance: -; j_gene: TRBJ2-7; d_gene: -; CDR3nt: TGTGCCAGCTCTCCGCGGACAGATTCCTACGAGCAGTACTTC; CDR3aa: CASSPRTDSYEQYF
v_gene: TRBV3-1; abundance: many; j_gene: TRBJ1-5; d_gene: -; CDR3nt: TGTGCCAGCAGCCAAGACACCAATCAGCCCCAGCATTTT; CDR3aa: CASSQDTNQPQHF
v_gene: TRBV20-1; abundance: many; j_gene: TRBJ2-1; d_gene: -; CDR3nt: TGCAGTGCTAGAAATCCGAGGGACACCAGCTCCTACAATGAGCAGTTCTTC; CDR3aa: CSARNPRDTSSYNEQFF
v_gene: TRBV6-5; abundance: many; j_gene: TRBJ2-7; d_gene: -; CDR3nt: TGTGCCAGCAGCTACACCAAGGGGGATTCGGACTACGAGCAGTACTTC; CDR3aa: CASSYTKGDSDYEQYF
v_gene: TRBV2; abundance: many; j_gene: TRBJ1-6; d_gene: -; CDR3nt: TGTGCCAGCACCGGACGGACAGCCGATAATTCACCCCTCCACTTT; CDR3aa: CASTGRTADNSPLHF
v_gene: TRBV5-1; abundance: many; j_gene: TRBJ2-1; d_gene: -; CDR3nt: TGCGCCAGCAGCTTGGCCGTGGGTTCCTACAATGAGCAGTTCTTC; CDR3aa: CASSLAVGSYNEQFF
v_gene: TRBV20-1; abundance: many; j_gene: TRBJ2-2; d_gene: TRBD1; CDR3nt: TGCAGTGCTAGGGGCCCCAGGGGGCAGAACACCGGGGAGCTGTTTTTT; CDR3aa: CSARGPRGQNTGELFF
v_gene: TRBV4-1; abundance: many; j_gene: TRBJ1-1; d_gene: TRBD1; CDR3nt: TGCGCCAGCAGCCAAGCCGGGACAGGGCGGAACACTGAAGCTTTCTTT; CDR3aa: CASSQAGTGRNTEAFF
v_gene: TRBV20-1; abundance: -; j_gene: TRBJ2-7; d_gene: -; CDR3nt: TGCAGTGCTAGAGGTCACCCAGGTAGCTCCTACGAGCAGTACTTC; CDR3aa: CSARGHPGSSYEQYF
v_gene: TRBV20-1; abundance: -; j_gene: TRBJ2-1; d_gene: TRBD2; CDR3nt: TGCAGTGCTATAGTGCATCGGGGGGGCCTAGCGCAGTTCTTC; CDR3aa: CSAIVHRGGLAQFF
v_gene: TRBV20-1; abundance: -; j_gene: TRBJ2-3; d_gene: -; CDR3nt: TGCAGTGCTAGTAAGAGCGGCAATACGCAGTATTTT; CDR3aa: CSASKSGNTQYF